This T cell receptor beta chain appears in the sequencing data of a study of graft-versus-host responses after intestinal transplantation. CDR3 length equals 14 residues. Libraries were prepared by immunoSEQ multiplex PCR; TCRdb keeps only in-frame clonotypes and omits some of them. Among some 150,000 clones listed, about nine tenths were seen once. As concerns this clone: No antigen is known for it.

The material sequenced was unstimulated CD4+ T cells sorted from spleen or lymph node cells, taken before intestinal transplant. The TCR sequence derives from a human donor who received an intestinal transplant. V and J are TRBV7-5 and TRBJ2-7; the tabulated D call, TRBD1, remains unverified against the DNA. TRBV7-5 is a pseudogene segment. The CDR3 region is CARSLQGRGFEQYF. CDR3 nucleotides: TGTGCCAGAAGTCTACAGGGACGGGGCTTCGAGCAGTACTTC.